The 2 T cell receptor beta chains below come from one sample, sequenced in a study of blood T cell repertoires in COVID-19 (dated by TCRdb to the early 2020s). The library was obtained by the immunoSEQ multiplex PCR assay. TCRdb took this table from immuneACCESS and kept in-frame rearrangements with V and J called. Such tables lack part of the clones; where checked against another copy, unresolved V genes explain under half of the gap, and the rest is unexplained. The sample yields some 150,000 clones; about 80% were counted once. Jointly, the top ten make up more than 5% of the sample. The material sequenced was PBMCs or T cells enriched from blood (not recorded which). The receptor source for this set is a woman between 45 and 60 years old who had recovered from COVID-19.

The V and J genes are TRBV4-2 and TRBJ2-3; 7 nucleotides match TRBD2. V lost 7 bases and J lost 0; bases outside the gene matches: 13. The CDR3 totals 17 residues. CDR1 is LGHNA, CDR2 YNFKEQ, per germline. Here the CDR3 reads CASIAEPSGASTDTQYF. The CDR3 DNA reads as TGTGCCAGCATCGCCGAGCCTAGCGGTGCTAGCACAGATACGCAGTATTTT.

The chain has TRBV5-1 and TRBJ1-4, with D maybe TRBD1 (5 bases). The CDR3 spans 12 residues. V was trimmed by 1 base and J by 7 bases, leaving 5 bases between them. Germline V gene lookup returns CDR1 SGHRS and CDR2 YFSETQ. The CDR3 bases are TGCGCCAGCAGCTTGCAGGGTGAAAAACTGTTTTTT. This encodes CASSLQGEKLFF.